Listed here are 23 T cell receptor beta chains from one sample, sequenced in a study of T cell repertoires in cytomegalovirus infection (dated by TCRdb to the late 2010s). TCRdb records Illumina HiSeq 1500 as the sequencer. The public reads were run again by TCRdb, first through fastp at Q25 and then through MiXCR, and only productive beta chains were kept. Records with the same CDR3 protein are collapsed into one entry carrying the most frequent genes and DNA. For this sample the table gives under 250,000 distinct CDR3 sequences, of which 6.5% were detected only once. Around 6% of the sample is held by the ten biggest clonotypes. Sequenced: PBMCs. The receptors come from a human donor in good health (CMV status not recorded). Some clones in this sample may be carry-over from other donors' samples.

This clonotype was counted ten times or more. DNA of the CDR3: TGCAGCGTTGAAGACAGGGCTAATGAGCAGTTCTTC. Its protein is CSVEDRANEQFF. V usage is TRBV29-1 and J usage is TRBJ2-1, with a possible D match to TRBD1 (5 bases). Germline V lookup: CDR1 SQVTM, CDR2 ANQGSEA. This CDR3 comprises 12 residues. The V and J ends lost 0 bases and 7 bases respectively, with 7 bases between them.

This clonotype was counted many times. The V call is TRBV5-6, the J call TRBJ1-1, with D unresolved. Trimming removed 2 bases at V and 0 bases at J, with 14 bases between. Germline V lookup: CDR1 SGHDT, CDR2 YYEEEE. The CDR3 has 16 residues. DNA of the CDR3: TGTGCCAGCAGCTTTCGGACGGCTGTTATGAACACTGAAGCTTTCTTT. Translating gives CASSFRTAVMNTEAFF.

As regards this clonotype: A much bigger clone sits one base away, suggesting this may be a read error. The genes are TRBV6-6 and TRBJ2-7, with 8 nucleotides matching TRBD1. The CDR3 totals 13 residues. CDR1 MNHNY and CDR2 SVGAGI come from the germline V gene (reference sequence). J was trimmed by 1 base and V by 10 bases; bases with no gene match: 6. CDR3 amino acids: CANRGQASYEQYF. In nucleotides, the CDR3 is TGTGCCAACAGGGGACAGGCGTCCTACGAGCAGTACTTC.

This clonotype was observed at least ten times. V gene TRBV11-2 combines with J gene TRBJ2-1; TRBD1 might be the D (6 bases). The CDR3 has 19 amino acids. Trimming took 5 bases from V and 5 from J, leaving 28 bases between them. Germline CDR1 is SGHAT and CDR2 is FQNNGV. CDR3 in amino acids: CASSPGREIKWGRNNEQFF. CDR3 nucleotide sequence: TGTGCCAGCAGCCCTGGACGGGAAATTAAGTGGGGGCGTAACAATGAGCAGTTCTTC.

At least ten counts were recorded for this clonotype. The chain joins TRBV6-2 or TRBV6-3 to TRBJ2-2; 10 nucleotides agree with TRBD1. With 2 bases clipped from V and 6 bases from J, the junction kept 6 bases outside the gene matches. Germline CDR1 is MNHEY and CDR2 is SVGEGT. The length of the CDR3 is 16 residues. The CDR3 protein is CASSYRTGGVSGELFF. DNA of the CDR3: TGTGCCAGCAGTTACCGGACAGGGGGAGTGTCCGGGGAGCTGTTTTTT.

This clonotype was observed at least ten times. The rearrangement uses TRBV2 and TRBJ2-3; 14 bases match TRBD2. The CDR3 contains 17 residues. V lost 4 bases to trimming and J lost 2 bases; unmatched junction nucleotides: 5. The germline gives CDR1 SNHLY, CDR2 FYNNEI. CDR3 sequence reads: CASSGTSGGIPTDTQYF. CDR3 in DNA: TGTGCCAGCAGTGGGACTAGCGGGGGGATCCCCACAGATACGCAGTATTTT.

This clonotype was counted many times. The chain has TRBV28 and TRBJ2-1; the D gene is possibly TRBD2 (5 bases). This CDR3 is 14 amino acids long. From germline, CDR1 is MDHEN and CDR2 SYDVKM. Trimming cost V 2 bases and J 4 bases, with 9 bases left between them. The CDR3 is CASSLGRKYNEQFF. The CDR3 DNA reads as TGTGCCAGCAGTTTAGGGAGAAAATACAATGAGCAGTTCTTC.

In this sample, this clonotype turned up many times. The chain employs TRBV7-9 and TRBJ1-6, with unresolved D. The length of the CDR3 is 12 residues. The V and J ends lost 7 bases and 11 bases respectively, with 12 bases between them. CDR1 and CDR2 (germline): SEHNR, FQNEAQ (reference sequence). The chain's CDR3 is CASTYNQPPLHF. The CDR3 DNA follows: TGTGCCAGCACCTATAATCAACCACCCCTCCACTTT.

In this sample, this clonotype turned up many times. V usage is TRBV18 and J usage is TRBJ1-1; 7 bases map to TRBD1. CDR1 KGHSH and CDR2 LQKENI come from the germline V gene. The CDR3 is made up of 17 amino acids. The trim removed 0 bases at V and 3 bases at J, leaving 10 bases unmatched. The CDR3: CASSPPRRRQGDTEAFF. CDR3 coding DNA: TGTGCCAGCTCACCACCCCGTAGACGACAGGGCGACACTGAAGCTTTCTTT.

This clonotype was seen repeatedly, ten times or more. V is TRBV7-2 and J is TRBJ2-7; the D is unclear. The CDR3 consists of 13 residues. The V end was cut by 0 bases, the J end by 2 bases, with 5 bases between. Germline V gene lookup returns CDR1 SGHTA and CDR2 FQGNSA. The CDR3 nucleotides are TGTGCCAGCAGCTTAGCGACGGCCTACGAGCAGTACTTC. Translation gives CASSLATAYEQYF. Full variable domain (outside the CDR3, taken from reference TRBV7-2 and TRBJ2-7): GAGVSQSPSNKVTEKGKDVELRCDPISGHTALYWYRQSLGQGLEFLIYFQGNSAPDKSGLPSDRFSAERTGGSVSTLTIQRTQQEDSAVYLCASSLATAYEQYFGPGTRLTVT.

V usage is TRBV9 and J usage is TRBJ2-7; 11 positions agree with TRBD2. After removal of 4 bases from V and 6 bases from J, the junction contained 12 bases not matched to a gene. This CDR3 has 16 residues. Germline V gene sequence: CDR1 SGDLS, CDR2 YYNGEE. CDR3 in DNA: TGTGCCAGCAGCCTCCACGGGACTAGCGGACCTCTCGAGCAGTACTTC. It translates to CASSLHGTSGPLEQYF.

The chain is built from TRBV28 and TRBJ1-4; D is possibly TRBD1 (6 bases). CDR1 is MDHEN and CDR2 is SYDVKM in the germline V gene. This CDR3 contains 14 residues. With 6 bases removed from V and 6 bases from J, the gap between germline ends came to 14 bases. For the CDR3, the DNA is TGTGCCAGCAGGACACAGGGAGGTGATGAAAAACTGTTTTTT. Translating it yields CASRTQGGDEKLFF.

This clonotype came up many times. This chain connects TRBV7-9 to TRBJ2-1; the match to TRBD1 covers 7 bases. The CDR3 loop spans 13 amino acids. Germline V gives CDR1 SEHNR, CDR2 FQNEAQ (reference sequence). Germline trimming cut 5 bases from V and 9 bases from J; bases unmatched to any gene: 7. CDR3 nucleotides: TGTGCCAGCAGCCGAGGGGGCGAAGGTGAGCAGTTCTTC. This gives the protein CASSRGGEGEQFF.

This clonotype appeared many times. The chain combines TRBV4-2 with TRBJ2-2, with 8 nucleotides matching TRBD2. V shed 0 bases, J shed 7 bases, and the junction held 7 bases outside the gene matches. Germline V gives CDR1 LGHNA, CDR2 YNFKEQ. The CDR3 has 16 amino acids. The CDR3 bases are TGTGCCAGCAGCCAAGACTTGCGGGGGGCGGGCGGGGAGCTGTTTTTT. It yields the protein CASSQDLRGAGGELFF.

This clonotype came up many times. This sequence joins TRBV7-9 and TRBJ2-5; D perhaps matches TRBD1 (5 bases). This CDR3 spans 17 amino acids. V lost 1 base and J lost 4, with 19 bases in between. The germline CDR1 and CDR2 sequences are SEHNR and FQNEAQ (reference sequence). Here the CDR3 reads CASSLVPPTARGETQYF. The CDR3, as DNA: TGTGCCAGCAGCTTAGTCCCTCCAACCGCAAGGGGAGAGACCCAGTACTTC.

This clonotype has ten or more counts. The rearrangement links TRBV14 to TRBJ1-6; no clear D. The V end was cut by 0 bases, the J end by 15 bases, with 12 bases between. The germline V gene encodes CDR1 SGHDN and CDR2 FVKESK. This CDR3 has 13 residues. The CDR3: CASSQDPYRGLHF. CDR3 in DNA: TGTGCCAGCAGCCAAGACCCTTATCGGGGCCTCCACTTT.

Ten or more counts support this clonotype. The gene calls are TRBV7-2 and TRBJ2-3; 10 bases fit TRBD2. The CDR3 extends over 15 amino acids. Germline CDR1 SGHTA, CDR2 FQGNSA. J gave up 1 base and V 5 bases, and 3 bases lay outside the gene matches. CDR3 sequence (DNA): TGTGCCAGCAGCCCTAGCGGGGGCCGCACAGATACGCAGTATTTT. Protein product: CASSPSGGRTDTQYF.

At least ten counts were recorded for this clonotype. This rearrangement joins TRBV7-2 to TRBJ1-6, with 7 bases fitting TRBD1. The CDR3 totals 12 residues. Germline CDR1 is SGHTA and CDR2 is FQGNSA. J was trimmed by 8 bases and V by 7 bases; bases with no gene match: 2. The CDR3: CASTRGDSPLHF. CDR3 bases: TGTGCCAGCACCAGGGGGGATTCACCCCTCCACTTT.

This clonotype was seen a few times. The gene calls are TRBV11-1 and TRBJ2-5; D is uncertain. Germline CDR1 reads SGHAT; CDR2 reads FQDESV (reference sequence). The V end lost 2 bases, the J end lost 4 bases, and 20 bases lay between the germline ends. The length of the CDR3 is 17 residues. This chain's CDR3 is CASSLLKDGYIGETQYF. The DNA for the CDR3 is TGTGCCAGCAGCTTACTCAAAGATGGATACATAGGAGAGACCCAGTACTTC.

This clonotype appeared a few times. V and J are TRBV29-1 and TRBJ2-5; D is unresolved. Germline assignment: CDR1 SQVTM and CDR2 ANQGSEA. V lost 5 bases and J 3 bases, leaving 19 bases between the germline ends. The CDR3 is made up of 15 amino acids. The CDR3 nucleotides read TGCAGCGTTACCCTTCTCCCGCAGACGAAAGAGACCCAGTACTTC. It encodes CSVTLLPQTKETQYF.

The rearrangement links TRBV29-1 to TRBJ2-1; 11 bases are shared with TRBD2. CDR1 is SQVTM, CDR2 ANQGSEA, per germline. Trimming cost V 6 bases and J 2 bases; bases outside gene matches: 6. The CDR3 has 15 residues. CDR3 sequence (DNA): TGCAGCGTGGCTAGGGGACTAGCGGCCTACAATGAGCAGTTCTTC. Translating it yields CSVARGLAAYNEQFF.

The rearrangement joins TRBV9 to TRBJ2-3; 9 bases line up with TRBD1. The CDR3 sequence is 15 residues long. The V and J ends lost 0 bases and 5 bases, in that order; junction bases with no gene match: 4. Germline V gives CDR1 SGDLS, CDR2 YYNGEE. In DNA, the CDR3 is TGTGCCAGCAGCGTAGGACAGGGGGTGAGAGATACGCAGTATTTT. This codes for CASSVGQGVRDTQYF.

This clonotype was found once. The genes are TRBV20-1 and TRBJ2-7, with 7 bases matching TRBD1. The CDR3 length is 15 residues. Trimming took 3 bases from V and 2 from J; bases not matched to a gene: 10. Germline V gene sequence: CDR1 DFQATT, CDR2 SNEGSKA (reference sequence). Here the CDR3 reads CSASPAAGGTYEQYF. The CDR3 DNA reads TGCAGTGCTAGTCCCGCGGCAGGGGGAACCTACGAGCAGTACTTC.